This TCR beta chain was captured by sequencing in a study of identical twins. General study results and limits: Out-of-frame beta sequences exhibited a weaker degree of excess twin sharing. Abundant cord blood beta clonotypes carried fewer insertions; memory repertoires showed none.

On this clonotype itself: Its antigen remains unidentified.

This CDR3 region has 14 residues. From germline, CDR1 is SNHLY and CDR2 FYNNEI. V lost 3 bases and J lost 7; bases outside the gene matches: 4. TCRdb called the 5' RACE reads again in MiXCR, with one record for every CDR3 protein. The sample records some 20,000 distinct CDR3 sequences, 69% being singletons. All donors were healthy, and all were Caucasian. Material for sequencing was memory (CD45RO+) T cells sorted from blood. The receptor was derived from a young woman in good health. This table probably holds off-target reads from a library built for another chain. The chain is built from TRBV2 and TRBJ2-1; 9 nucleotides line up with TRBD2. CDR3 DNA: TGTGCCAGCAGTGAGATTAGCGGGAGTAATGAGCAGTTCTTC. Translated, it gives CASSEISGSNEQFF. Drawing the rest from reference TRBV2 and TRBJ2-1, the complete variable domain is EPEVTQTPSHQVTQMGQEVILRCVPISNHLYFYWYRQILGQKVEFLVSFYNNEISEKSEIFDDQFSVERPDGSNFTLKIRSTKLEDSAMYFCASSEISGSNEQFFGPGTRLTVL.